This TCR beta chain was sequenced in a study of T cell responses to AZD1222 COVID-19 vaccine (dated by TCRdb to 2020 to 2023). With regard to the full study: TCR sequencing covered over 230 trial participants: approximately 200 given two doses of AZD1222 and 26 given two doses of MenACWY control vaccine. Trial participants were enrolled into age subgroups of 18-55, 56-69 and 70-plus years, which contained about 160, 30 and 59 TCR-sequenced participants, respectively.

Worth noting for this clone: Its antigen is not yet known. No base-level quality is on record; no much larger clone is a single base apart.

This sample's time point label indicates: about 28 days (+/-7) after the second vaccine dose. Because spike-specific TCR depth and breadth did not differ between the two schedules, AZD1222 recipients who got a second dose at roughly 4 weeks were pooled with those who got a second dose at roughly 12 weeks. Samples from vaccinated people were obtained from the UK trials COV001 and COV002, which included a single-blind randomized controlled phase 2/3 trial of AZD1222 (ChAdOx1 nCoV-19) in healthy adults. For TCRbeta chain sequencing, PBMC samples from trial participants were taken at day 0 and at day 28 after the second dose. What the work shows at the level of the full study, not this receptor alone: Conclusions about previously exposed vaccinees are limited, since just five to seven AZD1222 recipients were seropositive for SARS-CoV-2 at baseline. Reportedly, close to half of the unique spike-specific TCRs recognized epitopes lying outside the regions that are mutated in the B.1.351 and B.1.1.7 variants. The vaccine-associated CD4 TCRs covered the entire spike protein, and the dominant responses fell in regions 160-218 and 743-854. Because no samples from the day 14 peak response were available, repertoires could be characterized only after the peak T cell response. In the small 56-69-year group, the increase in depth fell short of significance, most likely because of low power. After two AZD1222 doses, spike-specific TCR breadth and depth were significantly higher than at day 0 and than in MenACWY recipients. Participants were mostly white British and included more females than males, and it was suggested by the authors that clonal diversity may have been underestimated.

The CDR3 regions of human TCRbeta chains were subjected to immunosequencing. In the paper's pipeline: Repertoire TCRs were checked for matches against a reference library of SARS-CoV-2-specific TCRs that had been generated using the MIRA antigen-specificity platform. Breadth was defined as the fraction of unique TCRs that were SARS-CoV-2-associated. Depth was defined as the fraction of total T cells that were SARS-CoV-2-associated. Each spike-specific TCR was assigned to its reactive spike region and to a CD4 or CD8 class using the MIRA data. Log10-transformed breadth and depth values were compared by one-way ANOVA with Sidak's multiple comparisons tests. TCRdb limited this immuneACCESS table to in-frame rearrangements with V and J called. A share of clones is missing; checked studies link under half to unresolved V genes, and the rest is unexplained. V and J calls and clone size follow that table, whereas D and trimming were derived from the DNA. The sample table contains fewer than 120,000 clones; only one count was recorded for roughly 93% of them. The ten largest clones add up to 2.5% to 3% of the sample.

CDR1 SEHNR and CDR2 FQNEAQ are derived from the germline V gene (reference sequence). Trimming takes 2 bases from V and 5 bases from J, and the germline ends sit 18 bases apart. The CDR3 numbers 16 residues from cysteine through phenylalanine. The read is trimmed to its CDR3 DNA, 48 bases read in frame from base 1. The clonotype was recovered from an adult who received the AZD1222 COVID-19 vaccine. This specimen was peripheral blood, taken 28 days after the second AZD1222 dose. The chain is encoded by TRBV7-9 joined to TRBJ1-2; the D gene is not confidently resolved. The CDR3 region reads CASSLRPDQPSYGYTF. The DNA is as follows: TGTGCCAGCAGCTTACGACCGGACCAGCCATCTTATGGCTACACCTTC.